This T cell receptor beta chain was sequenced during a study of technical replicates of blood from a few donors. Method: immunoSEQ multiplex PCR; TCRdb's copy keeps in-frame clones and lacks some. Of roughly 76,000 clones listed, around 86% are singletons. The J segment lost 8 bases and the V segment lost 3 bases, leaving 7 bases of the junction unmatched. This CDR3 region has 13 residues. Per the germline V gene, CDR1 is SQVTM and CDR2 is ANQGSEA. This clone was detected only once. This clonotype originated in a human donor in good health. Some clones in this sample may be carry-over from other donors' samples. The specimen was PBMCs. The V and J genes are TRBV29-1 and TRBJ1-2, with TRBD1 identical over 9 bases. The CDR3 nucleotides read TGCAGCGTTGAGGCCGGGACAGGGATCGGCTACACCTTC. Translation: CSVEAGTGIGYTF.